This T cell receptor (beta chain) originates from a study of shared clonotypes between healthy human individuals (TCRdb year 2020). Context from the whole study: The cohort comprised a couple of women and a few men aged 18 to 49 years. For each donor, three plates each were used for CD4 naive and CD4 memory, two plates were used for CD8 naive, and one plate was used for CD8 memory. To estimate repertoire size and how much clonotypes are shared between individuals, the study performed deep sequencing of blood TCR repertoires from about five healthy adults. To increase sequencing depth and limit assay-specific biases, different laboratories used diverse techniques to prepare libraries and sequence TCR repertoires. Per donor, leukapheresis produced somewhere between about 0.8 and 9 billion PBMCs. Paper-wide results and their limitations: Rarefaction of sorted-subset datasets indicated incomplete sequencing despite the large sequencing depth. Because the study included only a small number of donors, the genetic and exposure-history diversity represented was limited. Larger estimated clonotype richness was generally found for naive subsets than for memory subsets. Sampling was limited to blood, and TCR repertoires in tissue likely differ from TCR repertoires in blood. Clonotypes shared by all four sorted-subset donors showed higher generation probabilities than non-shared clonotypes. Pairwise subsampling indicated that sequencing depth was expected to affect the degree of clonotype sharing among donors. About 5% of naive CD4, around 4% of naive CD8, roughly 2.4% of memory CD4, and 0.4% of memory CD8 clonotypes were shared across four donors.

TCR CDR3 regions were amplified from genomic DNA by multiplex PCR using the deep immunoSEQ assay. Genomic DNA extracted from each cell subset was distributed evenly over all wells of several immunoSEQ 96-well plates, and each plate served as one replicate. For sorted subsets, approximately 190 ng genomic DNA, equal to about 30,000 T cell genomes, was loaded into each replicate PCR. Purified libraries were quantified with a Qubit 3.0 fluorometer, sized on a Bioanalyzer 2100, and re-quantified with the KAPA Library Quantification kit. Every immunoSEQ 96-well plate was sequenced on a separate single-read 150-cycle Illumina NextSeq 550 flow cell. The original methods were these. Because the immunoSEQ output held only junctional sequences and lacked quality scores, the filtering could not match the filtering applied to full-length reads. Sequences were annotated with PyIR, a Python wrapper for IgBLAST v1.9, using IMGT germline references to assign V/J genes and CDR3. Reads were removed for weak V/J assignments (E-value above 1e-6), missing CDR3, stop codons, out-of-frame junctions, or ambiguous translated residues. V3J clonotypes were defined by identical inferred V gene, J gene, and CDR3 amino acid sequence. To compute the percentage overlap between repertoires, the number of shared unique clonotypes was divided by the size of the smaller repertoire. Repertoire richness was assessed with RTK rarefaction, the Chao1 estimator, and Recon v2.1 estimates of unobserved clonotypes. For all TCRbeta clonotypes obtained by the gDNA method from a few donors, generation probabilities were computed with OLGA. TCRdb took this table from immuneACCESS and kept in-frame rearrangements with V and J called. Such tables lack part of the clones; where checked against another copy, unresolved V genes explain under half of the gap, and the rest is unexplained. V and J calls and clone size come straight from that table; D and trimming were deduced from the DNA. For this sample there are under 600,000 clones; roughly 98% appear just once. The ten top clones hold approximately 0.3% of the sample.

For the CD8 naive samples, CD45RO-negative cells were positively selected for CCR7, yielding a CD45RA+CCR7+ population from which TemRA cells were excluded. The donors were healthy, HIV-negative adults with no recently reported acute infections or vaccinations. Every donor was a Caucasian adult living in Nashville, Tennessee, USA. After blood collection by leukapheresis, PBMCs were isolated using Ficoll-Histopaque density gradient centrifugation and then cryopreserved in the vapor phase of liquid nitrogen. Analytical flow cytometry was used to check the purity and quantity of each magnetically sorted T cell population. From each sorted fraction, genomic DNA was isolated and quantified by UV absorbance on a Nanodrop 2000c. V drops 2 bases and J drops 2 bases, leaving 17 bases in between. From the cysteine through the phenylalanine, the CDR3 covers 17 amino acids. Just CDR3 DNA is preserved here, 51 bases in frame from base 1. Per the germline V gene, KGHSH is the CDR1 and LQKENI is the CDR2.

Worth noting for this clone: Its antigen target is currently unknown. No base-level quality is on record; no much larger clone is a single base apart.

The sequence was collected from a man aged 25-45 years in good health. The chain uses TRBV18 and TRBJ2-3; D gene: possibly TRBD2, on 6 matching bases. The source material was naive CD8+ T cells sorted from blood. The cell subset or site label of this sample denotes: CD45RA+CCR7+. The CDR3 protein: CASSPGRGLLSTDTQYF. The DNA sequence is as follows: TGTGCCAGCTCACCAGGGCGGGGCCTCCTCTCCACAGATACGCAGTATTTT. The CDR3, completed at both ends by the reference TRBV18 and TRBJ2-3 genes, gives the full variable domain NAGVMQNPRHLVRRRGQEARLRCSPMKGHSHVYWYRQLPEEGLKFMVYLQKENIIDESGMPKERFSAEFPKEGPSILRIQQVVRGDSAAYFCASSPGRGLLSTDTQYFGPGTRLTVL.